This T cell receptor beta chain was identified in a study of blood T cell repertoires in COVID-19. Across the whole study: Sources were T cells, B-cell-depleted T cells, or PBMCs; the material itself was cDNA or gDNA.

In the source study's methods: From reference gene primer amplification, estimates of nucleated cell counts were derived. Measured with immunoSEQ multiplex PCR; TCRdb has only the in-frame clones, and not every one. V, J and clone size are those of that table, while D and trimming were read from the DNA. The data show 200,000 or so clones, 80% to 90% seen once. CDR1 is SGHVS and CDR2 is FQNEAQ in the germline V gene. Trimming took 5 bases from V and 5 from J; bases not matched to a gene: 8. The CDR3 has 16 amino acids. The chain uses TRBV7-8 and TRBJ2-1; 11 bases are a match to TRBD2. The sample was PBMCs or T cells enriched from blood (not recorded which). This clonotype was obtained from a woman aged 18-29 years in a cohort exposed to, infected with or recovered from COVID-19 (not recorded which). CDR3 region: CASSLLSGGANNEQFF. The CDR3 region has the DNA TGTGCCAGCAGCCTACTTAGCGGGGGGGCCAACAATGAGCAGTTCTTC.